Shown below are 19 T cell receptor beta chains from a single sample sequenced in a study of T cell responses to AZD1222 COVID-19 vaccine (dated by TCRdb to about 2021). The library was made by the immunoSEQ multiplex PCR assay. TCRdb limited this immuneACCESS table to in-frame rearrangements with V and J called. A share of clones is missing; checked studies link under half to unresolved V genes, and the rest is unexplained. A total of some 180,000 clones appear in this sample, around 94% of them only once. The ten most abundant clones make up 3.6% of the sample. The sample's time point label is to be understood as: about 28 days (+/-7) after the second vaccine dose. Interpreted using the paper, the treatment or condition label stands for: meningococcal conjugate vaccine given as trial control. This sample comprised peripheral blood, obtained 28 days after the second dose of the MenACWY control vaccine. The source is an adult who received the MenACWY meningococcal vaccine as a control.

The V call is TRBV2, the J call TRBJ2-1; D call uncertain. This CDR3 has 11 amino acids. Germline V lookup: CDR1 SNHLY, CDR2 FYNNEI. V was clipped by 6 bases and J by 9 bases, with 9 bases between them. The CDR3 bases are TGTGCCAGCAGCGTAGTTGTTGAGCAGTTCTTC. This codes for CASSVVVEQFF.

The CDR3 nucleotides are TGTGCCAGCTCTCCCGGGACAGGGGTTGAGACCCAGTACTTC. The encoded protein is CASSPGTGVETQYF. The gene calls are TRBV6-5 and TRBJ2-5; the match to TRBD1 covers 10 bases. The CDR3 is 14 amino acids. The junction had 8 bases not matched to a gene; V was cut back by 8 bases and J by 5 bases. The V gene's germline CDR1 is MNHEY and CDR2 SVGAGI.

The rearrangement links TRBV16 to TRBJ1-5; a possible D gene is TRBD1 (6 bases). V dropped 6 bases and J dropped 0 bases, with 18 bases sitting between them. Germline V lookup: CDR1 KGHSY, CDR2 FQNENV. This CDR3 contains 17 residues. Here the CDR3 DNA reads TGTGCCAGCAGTGATAAGCGGGGGCGGGTTAGCAATCAGCCCCAGCATTTT. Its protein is CASSDKRGRVSNQPQHF.

DNA of the CDR3: TGTGCCAGTAGTTACCGACGTTATGGCTACACCTTC. Protein: CASSYRRYGYTF. This rearrangement joins TRBV19 to TRBJ1-2; unclear D gene. The CDR3 length is 12 residues. The germline V gene encodes CDR1 LNHDA and CDR2 SQIVND (reference sequence). Trimming pared 5 bases from V and 5 bases from J, leaving 9 bases between.

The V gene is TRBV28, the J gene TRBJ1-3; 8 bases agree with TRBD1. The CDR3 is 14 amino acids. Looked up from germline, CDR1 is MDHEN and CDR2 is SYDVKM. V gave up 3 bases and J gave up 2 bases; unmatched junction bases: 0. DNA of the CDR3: TGTGCCAGCAGTTTGACAGGGGCTGGAAACACCATATATTTT. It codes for CASSLTGAGNTIYF.

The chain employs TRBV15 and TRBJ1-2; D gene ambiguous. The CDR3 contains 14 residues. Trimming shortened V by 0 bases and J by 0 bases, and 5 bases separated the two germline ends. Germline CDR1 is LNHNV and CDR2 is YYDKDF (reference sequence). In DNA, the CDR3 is TGTGCCACCAGCAGAGATGCATCTAACTATGGCTACACCTTC. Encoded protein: CATSRDASNYGYTF.

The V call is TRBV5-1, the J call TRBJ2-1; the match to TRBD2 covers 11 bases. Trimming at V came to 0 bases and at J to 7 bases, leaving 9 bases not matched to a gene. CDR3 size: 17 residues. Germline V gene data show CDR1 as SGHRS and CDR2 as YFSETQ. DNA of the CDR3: TGCGCCAGCAGCTTGGTGTTAGCGGGAGGGCCGGGTAATGAGCAGTTCTTC. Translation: CASSLVLAGGPGNEQFF.

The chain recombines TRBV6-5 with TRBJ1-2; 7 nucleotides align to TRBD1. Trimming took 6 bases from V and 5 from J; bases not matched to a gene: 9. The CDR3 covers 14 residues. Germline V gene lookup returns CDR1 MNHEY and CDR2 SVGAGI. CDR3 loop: CASRGDSQYYGYTF. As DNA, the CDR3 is TGTGCCAGCAGAGGGGACAGTCAATATTATGGCTACACCTTC.

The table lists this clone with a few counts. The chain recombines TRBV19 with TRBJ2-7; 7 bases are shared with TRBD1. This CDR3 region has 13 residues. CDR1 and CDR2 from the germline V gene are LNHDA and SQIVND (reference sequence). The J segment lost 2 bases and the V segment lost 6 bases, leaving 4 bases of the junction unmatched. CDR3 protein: CASRRTGPYEQYF. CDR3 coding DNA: TGTGCCAGTAGACGGACAGGCCCCTACGAGCAGTACTTC.

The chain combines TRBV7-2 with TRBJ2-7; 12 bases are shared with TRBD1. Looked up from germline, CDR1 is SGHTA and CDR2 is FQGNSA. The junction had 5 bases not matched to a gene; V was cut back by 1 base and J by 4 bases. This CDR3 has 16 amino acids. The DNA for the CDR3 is TGTGCCAGCAGCTTAGAGGGACAGGGGGCGCGGTACGAGCAGTACTTC. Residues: CASSLEGQGARYEQYF.

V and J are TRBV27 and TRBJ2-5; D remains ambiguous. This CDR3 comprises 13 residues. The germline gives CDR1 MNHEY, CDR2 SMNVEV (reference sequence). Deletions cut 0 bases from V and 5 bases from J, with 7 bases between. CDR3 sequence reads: CASSLSWRETQYF. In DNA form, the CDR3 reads TGTGCCAGCAGTTTATCGTGGCGCGAGACCCAGTACTTC.

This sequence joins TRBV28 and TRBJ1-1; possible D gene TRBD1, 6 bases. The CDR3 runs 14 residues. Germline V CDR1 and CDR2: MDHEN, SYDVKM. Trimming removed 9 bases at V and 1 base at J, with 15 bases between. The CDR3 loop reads CASQASGANTEAFF. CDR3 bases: TGTGCCAGTCAGGCCTCGGGGGCGAACACTGAAGCTTTCTTT. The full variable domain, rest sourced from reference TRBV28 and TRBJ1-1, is DVKVTQSSRYLVKRTGEKVFLECVQDMDHENMFWYRQDPGLGLRLIYFSYDVKMKEKGDIPEGYSVSREKKERFSLILESASTNQTSMYLCASQASGANTEAFFGQGTRLTVV.

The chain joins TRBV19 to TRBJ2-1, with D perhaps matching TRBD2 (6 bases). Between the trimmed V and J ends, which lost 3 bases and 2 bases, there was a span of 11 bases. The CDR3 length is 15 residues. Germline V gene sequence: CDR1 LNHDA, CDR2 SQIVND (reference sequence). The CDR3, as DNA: TGTGCCAGTAGTATGGGGACTTTTGCCTACAATGAGCAGTTCTTC. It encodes CASSMGTFAYNEQFF. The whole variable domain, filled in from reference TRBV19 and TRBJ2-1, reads DGGITQSPKYLFRKEGQNVTLSCEQNLNHDAMYWYRQDPGQGLRLIYYSQIVNDFQKGDIAEGYSVSREKKESFPLTVTSAQKNPTAFYLCASSMGTFAYNEQFFGPGTRLTVL.

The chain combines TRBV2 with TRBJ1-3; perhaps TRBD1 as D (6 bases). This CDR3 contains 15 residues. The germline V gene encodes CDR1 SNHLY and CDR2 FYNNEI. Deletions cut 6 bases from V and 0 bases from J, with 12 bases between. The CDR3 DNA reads TGTGCCAGCAGAGCTGGACAGTTCTCTGGAAACACCATATATTTT. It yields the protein CASRAGQFSGNTIYF.

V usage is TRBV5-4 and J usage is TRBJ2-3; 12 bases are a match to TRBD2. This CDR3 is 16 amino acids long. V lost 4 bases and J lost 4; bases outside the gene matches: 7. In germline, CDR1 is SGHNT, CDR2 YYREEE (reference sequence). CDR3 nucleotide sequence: TGTGCCAGCAGCCCCCGACTAGCGGGAGTGGCAGATACGCAGTATTTT. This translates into CASSPRLAGVADTQYF.

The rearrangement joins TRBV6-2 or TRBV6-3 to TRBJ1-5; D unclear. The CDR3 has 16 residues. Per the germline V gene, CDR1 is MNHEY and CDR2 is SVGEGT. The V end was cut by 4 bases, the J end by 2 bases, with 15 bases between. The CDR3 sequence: CASSSDEWTGNQPQHF. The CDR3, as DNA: TGTGCCAGCAGTTCCGACGAGTGGACGGGCAATCAGCCCCAGCATTTT.

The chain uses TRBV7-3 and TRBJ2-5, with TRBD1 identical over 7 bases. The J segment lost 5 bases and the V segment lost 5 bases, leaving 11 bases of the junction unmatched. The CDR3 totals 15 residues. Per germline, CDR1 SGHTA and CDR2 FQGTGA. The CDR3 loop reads CASSAQGVSGETQYF. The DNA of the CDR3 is TGTGCCAGCAGCGCTCAGGGGGTTTCGGGGGAGACCCAGTACTTC.

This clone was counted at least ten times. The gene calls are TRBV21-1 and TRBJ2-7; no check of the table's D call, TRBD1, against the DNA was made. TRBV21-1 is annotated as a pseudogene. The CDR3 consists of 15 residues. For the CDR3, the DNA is TGTGCCAGCGCGTGTAGACAGGGGCCAAACTACGAGCAGTACTTC. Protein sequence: CASACRQGPNYEQYF.

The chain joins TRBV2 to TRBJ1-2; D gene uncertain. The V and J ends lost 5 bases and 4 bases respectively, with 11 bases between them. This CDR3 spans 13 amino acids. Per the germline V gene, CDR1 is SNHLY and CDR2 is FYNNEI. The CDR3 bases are TGTGCCAGCAGTTCTAGCGGATTCTATGGCTACACCTTC. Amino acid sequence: CASSSSGFYGYTF.